The 22 T cell receptor beta chains in this list originate from one sample, sequenced in a study of cytomegalovirus exposure and HLA in healthy donors. Assay: immunoSEQ multiplex PCR; the TCRdb copy retains only in-frame clones and omits some. Among 210,000 or so clones listed, approximately 86% were seen once. The sample consisted of PBMCs. These receptors originate from a woman aged 18 to 35 in good health and CMV-seronegative.

J is TRBJ1-5 and V is TRBV2; perhaps TRBD1 as D (5 bases). Looked up from germline, CDR1 is SNHLY and CDR2 is FYNNEI. This CDR3 comprises 15 residues. Trimming stripped 3 bases from V and 1 base from J, with 10 bases between. The CDR3 here is CASSDDRNSNQPQHF. The CDR3, as DNA: TGTGCCAGCAGTGATGACAGAAACAGCAATCAGCCCCAGCATTTT. Variable domain in full (rest from reference TRBV2 and TRBJ1-5): EPEVTQTPSHQVTQMGQEVILRCVPISNHLYFYWYRQILGQKVEFLVSFYNNEISEKSEIFDDQFSVERPDGSNFTLKIRSTKLEDSAMYFCASSDDRNSNQPQHFGDGTRLSIL.

This chain links TRBV11-2 with TRBJ2-1; D possibly corresponds to TRBD2 (5 bases). V was pared by 1 base and J by 3 bases, with 13 bases between. This CDR3 comprises 16 residues. The germline gives CDR1 SGHAT, CDR2 FQNNGV. The CDR3 bases are TGTGCCAGCAGCTTAGTACGGGGTGGGGTCTACAATGAGCAGTTCTTC. Translated, it gives CASSLVRGGVYNEQFF.

The V and J genes are TRBV2 and TRBJ2-7, with 7 bases identical to TRBD2. Losses at the gene ends were 6 bases for V and 7 bases for J; bases not matched to a gene: 15. Germline lookup yields CDR1 SNHLY and CDR2 FYNNEI. CDR3 size: 15 residues. The CDR3 region has the DNA TGTGCCAGCAGGGCCGGTCGGGCGGGAGCCGCGGAGCAGTACTTC. Translation gives CASRAGRAGAAEQYF.

The chain combines TRBV7-2 with TRBJ1-2; D is unresolved. The CDR3 runs to 13 residues. Between the trimmed V and J ends, which lost 5 bases and 8 bases, there was a span of 15 bases. The germline V gene encodes CDR1 SGHTA and CDR2 FQGNSA. In nucleotides, the CDR3 is TGTGCCAGCAGCGAGCGGAGGTCGACCGGCTACACCTTC. Amino acids: CASSERRSTGYTF.

The rearrangement joins TRBV6-6 to TRBJ1-1; D not certain. This CDR3 has 15 residues. The ends were cut back, 2 bases at V and 5 bases at J, with 15 bases in the middle. CDR1 is MNHNY and CDR2 is SVGAGI in the germline V gene (reference sequence). CDR3 in DNA: TGTGCCAGCAGTTACGGGAGCGGCGGTCGTACTGAAGCTTTCTTT. Residues: CASSYGSGGRTEAFF.

The chain couples TRBV7-6 to TRBJ2-1; tentatively, D is TRBD2 (5 bases). Between the trimmed V and J ends, which lost 2 bases and 14 bases, there was a span of 22 bases. CDR3 length: 15 amino acids. The germline gives CDR1 SGHVS, CDR2 FNYEAQ. CDR3 region: CASSLLGMTNQREFF. CDR3 in DNA: TGTGCCAGCAGCTTATTAGGGATGACTAACCAACGGGAGTTCTTC.

The rearrangement uses TRBV10-1 and TRBJ2-1, with 7 nucleotides matching TRBD1. Germline lookup yields CDR1 WNHNN and CDR2 SYGVQD (reference sequence). The length of the CDR3 is 15 residues. V was pared by 0 bases and J by 7 bases, with 6 bases of the junction left unmatched. The CDR3 reads CASSESRQGLNEQFF. The CDR3, as DNA: TGCGCCAGCAGTGAGTCCCGACAGGGTCTTAATGAGCAGTTCTTC.

In the case of this clone: One end of the junction varies from germline; a read error may be responsible. V gene TRBV10-1 combines with J gene TRBJ2-1, with 14 bases that match TRBD2. Germline CDR1 reads WNHNN; CDR2 reads SYGVQD (reference sequence). The CDR3 length is 16 residues. CDR3 nucleotides: TGCGCCAGCAGTTTGACTAGCGGGAGGGCCTACGATGAGCAGTTCTTC. Protein sequence: CASSLTSGRAYDEQFF.

The V call is TRBV11-2, the J call TRBJ2-7; D remains ambiguous. The CDR3 totals 15 residues. Between the trimmed V and J ends, which lost 3 bases and 0 bases, there was a span of 12 bases. Germline V gene sequence: CDR1 SGHAT, CDR2 FQNNGV. This chain's CDR3 is CASSFSLGFSYEQYF. The DNA of the CDR3 is TGTGCCAGCAGCTTTTCGTTGGGCTTCTCCTACGAGCAGTACTTC.

V and J are TRBV9 and TRBJ2-3; a weak D match, TRBD2 (6 bases). Germline-derived CDR1 and CDR2 are SGDLS and YYNGEE. CDR3 length: 17 residues. V shed 4 bases and J shed 6 bases, with 24 bases lying between them. The CDR3 is CASSPQLLARSGDTQYF. The CDR3 nucleotides are TGTGCCAGCAGCCCACAGCTACTAGCTCGGTCGGGTGATACGCAGTATTTT.

The chain links TRBV4-1 to TRBJ2-7, with 9 bases identical to TRBD1. The trim removed 0 bases at V and 6 bases at J, leaving 12 bases unmatched. Germline V gene sequence: CDR1 MGHRA, CDR2 YSYEKL. The CDR3 sequence is 17 residues long. CDR3 coding DNA: TGCGCCAGCAGCCAAGATGCTCTGGGACAGGGTCTGGGCGAGCAGTACTTC. Translation gives CASSQDALGQGLGEQYF.

The rearrangement joins TRBV9 to TRBJ2-3; possible D gene TRBD2, 6 bases. This CDR3 comprises 16 residues. Trimming left V 0 bases short and J 2 bases short, with 13 bases between. Germline assignment: CDR1 SGDLS and CDR2 YYNGEE. CDR3 amino acids: CASSVGGTAVTDTQYF. The CDR3 DNA follows: TGTGCCAGCAGCGTAGGCGGGACTGCCGTCACAGATACGCAGTATTTT.

The chain couples TRBV6-1 to TRBJ2-5; TRBD1 aligns across 9 bases. Germline values: CDR1 MNHNS, CDR2 SASEGT. V was clipped by 6 bases and J by 5 bases; unmatched bases: 7. This CDR3 comprises 14 residues. The CDR3 nucleotides are TGTGCCAGCAGCCTACAGGGGGCGCGTGAGACCCAGTACTTC. It translates to CASSLQGARETQYF.

The chain has TRBV5-4 and TRBJ1-1, with D hard to call. Germline V gives CDR1 SGHNT, CDR2 YYREEE (reference sequence). The CDR3 totals 13 residues. The V and J ends lost 4 bases and 4 bases respectively, with 11 bases between them. This CDR3 reads CASSTREATEAFF. The DNA for the CDR3 is TGTGCCAGCAGCACACGGGAGGCCACTGAAGCTTTCTTT.

The V gene is TRBV5-1, the J gene TRBJ2-2, with D perhaps matching TRBD1 (6 bases). The CDR3 is 15 amino acids. Germline CDR1 and CDR2: SGHRS and YFSETQ. V dropped 1 base and J dropped 2 bases, with 9 bases sitting between them. CDR3 sequence reads: CASSLRDTNTGELFF. DNA of the CDR3: TGCGCCAGCAGCTTGCGGGACACTAACACCGGGGAGCTGTTTTTT.

A note on this clone: Additional DNA sequences in this sample encode the identical CDR3. V is TRBV6-5 and J is TRBJ1-1; no firm D call. The CDR3 loop spans 11 amino acids. V lost 4 bases, J lost 3 bases, and 3 bases lay in between. Germline V gene sequence: CDR1 MNHEY, CDR2 SVGAGI. The CDR3 sequence: CASSSYTEAFF. DNA of the CDR3: TGTGCCAGCAGTTCTTACACTGAAGCTTTCTTT.

This rearrangement joins TRBV5-1 to TRBJ1-1, with 8 bases fitting TRBD1. Unmatched junction bases numbered 3, after V lost 0 bases and J lost 5 bases. The V gene's germline CDR1 is SGHRS and CDR2 YFSETQ. The CDR3 sequence is 14 residues long. The CDR3 loop is CASSLGTGTTEAFF. Here the CDR3 DNA reads TGCGCCAGCAGCTTGGGGACAGGGACTACTGAAGCTTTCTTT.

This chain connects TRBV30 to TRBJ1-5; tentatively, D is TRBD1 (6 bases). The V gene's germline CDR1 is GTSNPN and CDR2 SVGIG (reference sequence). The V and J ends lost 1 base and 7 bases respectively, with 11 bases between them. The CDR3 runs 13 residues. In DNA, the CDR3 is TGTGCCTGGAGTGCAGGGGTTGGGCAGCCCCAGCATTTT. Translating it yields CAWSAGVGQPQHF.

This chain uses TRBV7-8 with TRBJ1-5; the D gene is possibly TRBD1 (6 bases). V was clipped by 5 bases and J by 2 bases, with 13 bases between them. CDR1 is SGHVS and CDR2 is FQNEAQ in the germline V gene. This CDR3 contains 15 residues. The CDR3 region is CASSIYQGRNQPQHF. CDR3 nucleotides: TGTGCCAGCAGCATTTATCAGGGGCGCAATCAGCCCCAGCATTTT.

The chain links TRBV28 to TRBJ2-3, with 16 bases identical to TRBD2. Germline CDR1 reads MDHEN; CDR2 reads SYDVKM. J was trimmed by 4 bases and V by 6 bases; bases with no gene match: 13. The CDR3 extends over 19 amino acids. CDR3 loop: CASRRAGTSGGGGADTQYF. CDR3 sequence (DNA): TGTGCCAGCAGGAGAGCAGGGACTAGCGGGGGGGGCGGGGCAGATACGCAGTATTTT.

The gene calls are TRBV7-9 and TRBJ1-1, with TRBD1 matching over 7 bases. Germline V gene lookup returns CDR1 SEHNR and CDR2 FQNEAQ (reference sequence). Trimming cost V 6 bases and J 0 bases; bases outside gene matches: 4. This CDR3 has 14 residues. The DNA for the CDR3 is TGTGCCAGCAGTACACAGGGGATGAACACTGAAGCTTTCTTT. Its protein product is CASSTQGMNTEAFF.

The V call is TRBV5-6, the J call TRBJ2-7, with 10 bases aligning to TRBD1. Germline V lookup: CDR1 SGHDT, CDR2 YYEEEE. CDR3 size: 17 residues. Trimming cost V 1 base and J 6 bases; bases outside gene matches: 13. CDR3 sequence: CASSLIARRQGAREQYF. CDR3 sequence (DNA): TGTGCCAGCAGCTTGATAGCGAGAAGACAGGGGGCGCGCGAGCAGTACTTC.